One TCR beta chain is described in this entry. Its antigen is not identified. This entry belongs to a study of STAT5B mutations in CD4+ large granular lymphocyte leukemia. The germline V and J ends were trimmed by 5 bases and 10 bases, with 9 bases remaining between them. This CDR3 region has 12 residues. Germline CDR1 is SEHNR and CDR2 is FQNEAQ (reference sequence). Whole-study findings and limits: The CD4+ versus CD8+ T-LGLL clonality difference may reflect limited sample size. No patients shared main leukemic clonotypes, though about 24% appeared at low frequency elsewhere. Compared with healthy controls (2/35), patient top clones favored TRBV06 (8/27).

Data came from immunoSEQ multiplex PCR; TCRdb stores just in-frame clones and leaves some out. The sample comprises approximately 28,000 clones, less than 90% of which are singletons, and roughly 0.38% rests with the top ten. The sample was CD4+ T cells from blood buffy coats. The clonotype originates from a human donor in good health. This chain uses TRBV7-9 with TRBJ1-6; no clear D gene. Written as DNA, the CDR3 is TGTGCCAGCAGCATGGGGATCTCACCCCTCCACTTT. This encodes CASSMGISPLHF.